This T cell receptor (beta chain) came from a study of T cells in women clearing cervical HPV infection. The CDR3 is 13 amino acids. Germline CDR1 is MNHNS and CDR2 is SASEGT. As concerns this clone: The CDR3 goes on 3 residues after the read ends, and that part is filled in from the germline J gene.

The data were produced by immunoSEQ multiplex PCR, yet TCRdb's version contains in-frame clones alone and is incomplete. The table counts over 30,000 clones; roughly 5% lies in the top ten. Input material: blood buffy coat. The chain has TRBV6-1 and TRBJ1-1, with 7 nucleotides matching TRBD1. The sequence was collected from a woman between 18 and 69 years old with a cervical HPV16 infection that either progressed to CIN3+ or cleared (not recorded which). CDR3 loop: CASSDRDSRDAFF. CDR3 DNA (partial): TGTGCCAGCAGTGATCGGGACAGCAGGGAT.